The T cell receptor (beta chain) described here comes from a study of vaccination effects on CD4 cells after COVID-19. About the study: A median of 72 days separated the second dose and sampling.

Assay: immunoSEQ multiplex PCR; the TCRdb copy retains only in-frame clones and omits some. This sample has 43,000 or so clones, with just over 70% found just once. Note on this clone: Its cognate antigen is unknown.

At the end of 10 days of culture, CD4+ T cells were isolated. It was two doses of either the BNT162b2 or mRNA-1273 vaccine that participants received. A half-medium replacement with IL-2 medium was carried out on days 3 and 7. With 0 bases clipped from V and 7 bases from J, the junction kept 13 bases outside the gene matches. The CDR3 is made up of 18 amino acids. Germline-derived CDR1 and CDR2 are SGDLS and YYNGEE. Study results and caveats: Just 1 of 255 vaccine-induced clones in healthy recipients was cross-reactive.

The J gene is TRBJ2-3, the V gene TRBV9, with 11 bases aligning to TRBD2. The receptor was derived from a human donor who received a COVID-19 vaccine. Sequenced material: CD4+ T cells from PBMCs cultured without peptide, taken after COVID-19 vaccination. DNA of the CDR3: TGTGCCAGCAGCGTAGCTACGGGGGTAGCGGGGGGGCTCTATACGCAGTATTTT. Protein: CASSVATGVAGGLYTQYF.